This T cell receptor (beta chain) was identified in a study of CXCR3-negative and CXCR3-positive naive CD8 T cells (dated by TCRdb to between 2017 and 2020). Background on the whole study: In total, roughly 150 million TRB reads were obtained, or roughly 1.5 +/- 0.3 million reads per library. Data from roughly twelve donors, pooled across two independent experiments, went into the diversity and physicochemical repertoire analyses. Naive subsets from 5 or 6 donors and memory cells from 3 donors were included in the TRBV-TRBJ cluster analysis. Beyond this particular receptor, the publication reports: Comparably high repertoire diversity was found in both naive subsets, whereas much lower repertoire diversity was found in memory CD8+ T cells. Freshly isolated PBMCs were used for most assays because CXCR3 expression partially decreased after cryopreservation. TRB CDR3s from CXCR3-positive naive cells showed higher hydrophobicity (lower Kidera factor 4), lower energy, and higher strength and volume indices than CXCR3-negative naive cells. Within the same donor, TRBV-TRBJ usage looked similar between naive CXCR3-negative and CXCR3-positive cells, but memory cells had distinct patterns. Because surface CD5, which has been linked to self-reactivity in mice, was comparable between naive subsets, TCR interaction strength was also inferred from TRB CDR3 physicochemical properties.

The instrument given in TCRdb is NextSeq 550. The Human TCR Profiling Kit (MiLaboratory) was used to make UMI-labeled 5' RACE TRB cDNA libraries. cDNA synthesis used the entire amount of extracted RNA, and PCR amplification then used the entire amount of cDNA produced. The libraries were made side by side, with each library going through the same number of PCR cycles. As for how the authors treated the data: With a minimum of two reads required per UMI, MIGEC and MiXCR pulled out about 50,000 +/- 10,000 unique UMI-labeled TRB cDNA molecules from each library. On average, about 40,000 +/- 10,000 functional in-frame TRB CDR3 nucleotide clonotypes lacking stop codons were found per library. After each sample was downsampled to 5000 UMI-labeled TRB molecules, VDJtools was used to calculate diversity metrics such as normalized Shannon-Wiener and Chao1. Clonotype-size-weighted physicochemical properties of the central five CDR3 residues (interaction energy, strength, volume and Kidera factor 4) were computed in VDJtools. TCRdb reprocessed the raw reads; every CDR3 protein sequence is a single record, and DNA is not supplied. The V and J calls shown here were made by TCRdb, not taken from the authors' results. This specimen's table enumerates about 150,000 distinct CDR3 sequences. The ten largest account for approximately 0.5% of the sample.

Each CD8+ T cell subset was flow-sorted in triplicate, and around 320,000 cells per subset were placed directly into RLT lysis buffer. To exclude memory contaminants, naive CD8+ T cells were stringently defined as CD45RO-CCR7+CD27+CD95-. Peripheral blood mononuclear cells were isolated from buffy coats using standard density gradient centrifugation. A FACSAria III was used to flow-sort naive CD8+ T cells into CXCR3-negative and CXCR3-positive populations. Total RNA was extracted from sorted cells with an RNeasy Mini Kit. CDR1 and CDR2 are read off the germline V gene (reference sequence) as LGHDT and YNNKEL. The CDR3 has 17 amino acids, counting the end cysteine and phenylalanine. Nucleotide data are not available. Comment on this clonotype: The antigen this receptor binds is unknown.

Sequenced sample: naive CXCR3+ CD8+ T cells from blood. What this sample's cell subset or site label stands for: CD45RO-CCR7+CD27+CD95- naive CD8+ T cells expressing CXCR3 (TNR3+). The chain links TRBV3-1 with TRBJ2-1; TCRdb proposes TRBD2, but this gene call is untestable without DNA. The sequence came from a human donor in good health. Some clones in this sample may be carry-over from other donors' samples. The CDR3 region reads CASSQARSTSGSNEQFF.